These T cell receptor beta chains were read from a single sample in a study of T cell changes during pregnancy in multiple sclerosis. Sequenced by immunoSEQ multiplex PCR; TCRdb stores in-frame clones only, minus some. The table shows about 52,000 clones, with approximately 92% occurring only once. The sequencing used CD4+ T cells from peripheral blood mononuclear cells, collected in the third trimester of pregnancy. The source is a female donor with multiple sclerosis, enrolled in a pregnancy study. The CDR3 runs from the conserved cysteine through the conserved F or W. Fields, in order: V gene, D gene, CDR3 protein. D genes are given only for firm matches.

>TRBV19|TRBD2
CASSTSGGLTDTQYF
>TRBV6-5|TRBD1
CASSYRRGRDGYTF
>TRBV7-3|-
CASSQRGGRTEAFF
>TRBV21-1|-
CASSKAWGRVSYEQYF
>TRBV4-2|-
CASSQDLWGRGTNEKLFF
>TRBV2|-
CASSGVLTGSVFLSGYTF
>TRBV6-6|TRBD1
CASSYREGATGTEAFF
>TRBV5-1|-
CASSGDRYSPLHF
>TRBV9|-
CASSPLPRDTQYF
>TRBV7-2|-
CASSLVPSQQPNYGYTF
>TRBV19|-
CASSMGQKSSYNSPLHF
>TRBV5-8|TRBD2
CASSLDLFGGGQETQYF
>TRBV12-5|-
CASGSAGPSTGELFF
>TRBV4-2|-
CASSQEAEGGTGELFF
>TRBV6-5|-
CASSYSGGADYGYTF
>TRBV25-1|-
CASSRTEISTDTQYF
>TRBV19|TRBD1
CASSMRGGSSGANVLTF